A single sample gave rise to the 11 T cell receptor beta chains below, sequenced in a study of blood T cell repertoires in COVID-19. Method: immunoSEQ multiplex PCR; TCRdb's copy keeps in-frame clones and lacks some. The sample includes approximately 100,000 clones, roughly 87% of them seen just once. Specimen: peripheral blood. These receptors came from a human donor in a cohort sampled during active COVID-19.

The gene calls are TRBV9 and TRBJ2-7, with 8 bases identical to TRBD2. This CDR3 contains 14 residues. CDR1 and CDR2 from the germline V gene are SGDLS and YYNGEE. V trimming: 0 bases; J trimming: 5 bases; junction bases outside the gene matches: 4. CDR3 in amino acids: CASSVAGGLDEQYF. Written as DNA, the CDR3 is TGTGCCAGCAGCGTAGCGGGGGGGCTTGACGAGCAGTACTTC.

A few counts support this clone. CDR3 sequence reads: CASSLWRGDEQYF. For the CDR3, the DNA is TGTGCCAGCAGCTTATGGCGGGGAGACGAGCAGTACTTC. V is TRBV7-3 and J is TRBJ2-7, with a tentative D call TRBD2 (6 bases). Trimming took 2 bases from V and 5 from J, leaving 10 bases between them. Germline lookup yields CDR1 SGHTA and CDR2 FQGTGA. This CDR3 contains 13 residues.

The chain joins TRBV12-3 or TRBV12-4 to TRBJ2-5; D is ambiguous. The CDR3 has 13 residues. V lost 1 base to trimming and J lost 5 bases, with 8 bases between them. CDR3 sequence: CASSLVPLETQYF. DNA of the CDR3: TGTGCCAGCAGTTTAGTCCCTCTGGAGACCCAGTACTTC.

The chain has TRBV4-1 and TRBJ2-7; D gene ambiguous. V shed 1 base and J shed 2 bases, with 9 bases lying between them. CDR1 is MGHRA and CDR2 is YSYEKL in the germline V gene. The CDR3 length is 14 residues. The CDR3 region has the DNA TGCGCCAGCAGCCAAGCGGCCGGAGCCTACGAGCAGTACTTC. Protein sequence: CASSQAAGAYEQYF.

A single count supports this clone. The rearrangement links TRBV24-1 to TRBJ2-2; D unclear. Trimming shortened V by 5 bases and J by 2 bases, and 8 bases separated the two germline ends. There are 14 residues in the CDR3. Germline V CDR1 and CDR2: KGHDR, SFDVKD. The CDR3 loop reads CATSGVLNTGELFF. CDR3 sequence (DNA): TGTGCCACCAGTGGAGTTCTCAACACCGGGGAGCTGTTTTTT.

The gene calls are TRBV24-1 and TRBJ2-2; possible D gene TRBD2, 5 bases. The CDR3 length is 14 residues. CDR1 and CDR2 (germline): KGHDR, SFDVKD. Trimming pared 7 bases from V and 10 bases from J, leaving 18 bases between. This CDR3 reads CATSRAGRPEELFF. DNA of the CDR3: TGTGCCACCAGCCGCGCGGGCAGGCCGGAGGAGCTGTTTTTT.

CDR3 sequence (DNA): TGTGCCAGCAGCCGTGGGACAGGGACTGAAGCTTTCTTT. Amino acid sequence: CASSRGTGTEAFF. The chain links TRBV7-3 to TRBJ1-1, with 9 bases fitting TRBD1. The CDR3 sequence is 13 residues long. Germline-derived CDR1 and CDR2 are SGHTA and FQGTGA. V lost 5 bases and J lost 5; bases outside the gene matches: 3.

The CDR3, as DNA: TGCGCCAGCCACACCGGACAGGGGTTGACCGGGGAGCTGTTTTTT. It encodes CASHTGQGLTGELFF. The chain combines TRBV5-1 with TRBJ2-2; 9 nucleotides match TRBD1. CDR1 SGHRS and CDR2 YFSETQ come from the germline V gene. The CDR3 runs 15 residues. Trimming cost V 7 bases and J 5 bases; bases outside gene matches: 9.

The chain joins TRBV5-6 to TRBJ2-7, with TRBD1 as a possible D gene (6 bases). The germline gives CDR1 SGHDT, CDR2 YYEEEE. The CDR3 is 15 amino acids. The ends were cut back, 0 bases at V and 0 bases at J, with 10 bases in the middle. The CDR3, as DNA: TGTGCCAGCAGCTTGGTACAGGGTTACTCCTACGAGCAGTACTTC. Translated, it gives CASSLVQGYSYEQYF.

In its sample, this clone was seen once. This sequence joins TRBV5-1 and TRBJ2-5, with D possibly TRBD2 on 6 matching bases. Trimming cost V 2 bases and J 5 bases, with 7 bases left between them. Germline V gives CDR1 SGHRS, CDR2 YFSETQ. This CDR3 contains 12 residues. The DNA for the CDR3 is TGCGCCAGCAGCTTCAGCGGGGAGACCCAGTACTTC. It encodes CASSFSGETQYF. The whole variable domain, remainder taken from reference TRBV5-1 and TRBJ2-5, is KAGVTQTPRYLIKTRGQQVTLSCSPISGHRSVSWYQQTPGQGLQFLFEYFSETQRNKGNFPGRFSGRQFSNSRSEMNVSTLELGDSALYLCASSFSGETQYFGPGTRLLVL.

The sample holds one count of this clone. The chain is built from TRBV28 and TRBJ2-2; 8 nucleotides match TRBD2. V gave up 6 bases and J gave up 0 bases; unmatched junction bases: 3. The CDR3 is 15 amino acids. Germline values: CDR1 MDHEN, CDR2 SYDVKM. The CDR3 sequence is CASRPTSANTGELFF. The CDR3 DNA reads as TGTGCCAGCAGGCCGACTAGCGCGAACACCGGGGAGCTGTTTTTT.